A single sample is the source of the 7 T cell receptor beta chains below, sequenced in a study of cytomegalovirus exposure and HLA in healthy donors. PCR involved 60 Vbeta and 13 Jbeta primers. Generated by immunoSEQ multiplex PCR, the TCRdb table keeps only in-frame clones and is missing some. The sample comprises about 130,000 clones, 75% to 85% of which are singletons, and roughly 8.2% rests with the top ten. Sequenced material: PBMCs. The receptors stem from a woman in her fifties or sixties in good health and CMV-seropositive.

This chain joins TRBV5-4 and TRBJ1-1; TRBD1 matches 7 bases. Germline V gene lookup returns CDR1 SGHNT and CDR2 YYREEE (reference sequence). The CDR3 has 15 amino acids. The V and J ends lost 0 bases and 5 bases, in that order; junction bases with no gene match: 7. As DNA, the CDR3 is TGTGCCAGCAGCTTGGTTTCAGGGGGAGGAACTGAAGCTTTCTTT. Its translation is CASSLVSGGGTEAFF.

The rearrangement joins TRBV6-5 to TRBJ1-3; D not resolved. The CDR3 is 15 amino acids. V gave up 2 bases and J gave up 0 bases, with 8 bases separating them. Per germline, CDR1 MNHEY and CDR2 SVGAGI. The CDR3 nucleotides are TGTGCCAGCAGTTACGCACAGTACTCTGGAAACACCATATATTTT. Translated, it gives CASSYAQYSGNTIYF.

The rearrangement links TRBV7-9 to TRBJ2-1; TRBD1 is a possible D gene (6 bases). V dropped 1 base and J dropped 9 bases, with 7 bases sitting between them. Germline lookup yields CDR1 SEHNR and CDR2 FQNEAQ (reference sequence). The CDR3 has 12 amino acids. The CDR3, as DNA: TGTGCCAGCAGCTTAGGAGGGGGTGAGCAGTTCTTC. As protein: CASSLGGGEQFF.

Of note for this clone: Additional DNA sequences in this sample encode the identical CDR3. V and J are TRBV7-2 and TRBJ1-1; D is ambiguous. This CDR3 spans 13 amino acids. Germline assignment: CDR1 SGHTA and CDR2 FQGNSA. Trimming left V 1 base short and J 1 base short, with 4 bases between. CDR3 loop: CASSLGQNTEAFF. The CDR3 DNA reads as TGTGCCAGCAGCTTAGGACAGAACACTGAAGCTTTCTTT.

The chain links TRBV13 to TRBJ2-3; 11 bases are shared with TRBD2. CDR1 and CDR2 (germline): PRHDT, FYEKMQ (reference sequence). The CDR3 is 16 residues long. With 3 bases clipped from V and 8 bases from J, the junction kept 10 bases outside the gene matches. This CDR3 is CASSLALAGGPRTQYF. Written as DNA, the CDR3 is TGTGCCAGCAGCTTGGCCTTAGCGGGAGGGCCGCGTACGCAGTATTTT. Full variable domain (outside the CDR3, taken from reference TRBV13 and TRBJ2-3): AAGVIQSPRHLIKEKRETATLKCYPIPRHDTVYWYQQGPGQDPQFLISFYEKMQSDKGSIPDRFSAQQFSDYHSELNMSSLELGDSALYFCASSLALAGGPRTQYFGPGTRLTVL.

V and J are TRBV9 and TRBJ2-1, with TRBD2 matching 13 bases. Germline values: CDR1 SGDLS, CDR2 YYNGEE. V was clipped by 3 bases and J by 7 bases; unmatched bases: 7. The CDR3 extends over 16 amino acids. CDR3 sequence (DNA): TGTGCCAGCAGCGAATCTGTACTAGCGGGAGGGAATGAGCAGTTCTTC. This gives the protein CASSESVLAGGNEQFF. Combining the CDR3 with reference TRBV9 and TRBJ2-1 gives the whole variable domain DSGVTQTPKHLITATGQRVTLRCSPRSGDLSVYWYQQSLDQGLQFLIQYYNGEERAKGNILERFSAQQFPDLHSELNLSSLELGDSALYFCASSESVLAGGNEQFFGPGTRLTVL.

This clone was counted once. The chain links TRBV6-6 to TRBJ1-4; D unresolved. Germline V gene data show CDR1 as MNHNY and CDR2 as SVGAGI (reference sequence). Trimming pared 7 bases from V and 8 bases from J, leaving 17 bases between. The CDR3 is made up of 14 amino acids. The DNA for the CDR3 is TGTGCCAGCAACCCGGACGACTACGGGGAAAAACTGTTTTTT. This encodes CASNPDDYGEKLFF.